This T cell receptor beta chain was observed in a study of shared clonotypes between healthy human individuals. The data were produced by immunoSEQ multiplex PCR, yet TCRdb's version contains in-frame clones alone and is incomplete. Of 2 million to 3 million clones in the sample, over 85% are singletons; the top ten hold over 0.12%. V lost 4 bases to trimming and J lost 4 bases; unmatched junction nucleotides: 11. This CDR3 has 18 residues. CDR1 is LNHDA and CDR2 is SQIVND in the germline V gene (reference sequence). The clonotype originates from a man aged 18 to 29 in good health. The specimen sequenced was naive CD4+ T cells sorted from blood. Subset specified: CD45RA+ positively selected. This chain joins TRBV19 and TRBJ2-2, with 11 bases that match TRBD2. The CDR3, as DNA: TGTGCCAGTAGTACCAGGGGGCCCGGGACTAGCGGCACCGGGGAGCTGTTTTTT. This codes for CASSTRGPGTSGTGELFF.